Detailed here is one T cell receptor (beta chain). The assay was immunoSEQ multiplex PCR, and TCRdb's table has in-frame clones only and misses some. The data hold 200,000 to 300,000 clones, with almost 85% observed a single time. The CDR3 is made up of 13 amino acids. V lost 8 bases to trimming and J lost 7 bases, with 17 bases between them. CDR1 and CDR2 (germline): MNHEY, SVGAGI. This entry is derived from a study of blood T cell repertoires in COVID-19. Turning to the study itself: COVID-19 samples collected from the United States, Italy and Spain covered acute and convalescent phases.

The receptor was isolated from a man in his forties or fifties with acute or convalescent COVID-19. The rearrangement joins TRBV6-5 to TRBJ1-2, with a possible D match to TRBD1 (5 bases). The sequenced sample consisted of peripheral blood. In DNA, the CDR3 is TGTGCCAGCGGGGGGACTCCCTTTTTTGGCTACACCTTC. Its translation: CASGGTPFFGYTF.